This T cell receptor (beta chain) was observed in a study of radiotherapy plus CTLA-4 blockade in lung cancer (dated by TCRdb to 2017 to 2018). Some background on the complete study: Objective responses were observed in 15% to 20% of enrolled patients, and disease control was achieved in 25% to 40%. Points the paper makes about the study in general: The strongest predictors of response, as reported, were early dynamic changes in blood T cell clones along with a rise in serum interferon-beta after radiation. After treatment with radiotherapy and ipilimumab, TCR clones that originated in tumors expanded in peripheral blood.

Note on this clone: Its cognate antigen has yet to be identified. There are no base qualities to consult, and no much larger clone falls within one base.

Focal radiation therapy combined with CTLA-4 blockade (ipilimumab) was tested in patients with chemo-refractory metastatic non-small-cell lung cancer. Libraries were made using the immunoSEQ multiplex PCR assay. TCRdb took over this immuneACCESS table, retaining in-frame rearrangements with V and J assigned. Such tables are incomplete; in checked studies, under half of the missing clones stem from an unresolved V gene, and the remainder is unexplained. Counted in this sample were 45,000 to 60,000 clones; approximately 85% of them appeared once. The ten most abundant clones make up approximately 3.5% of the sample. Measured from the cysteine to the phenylalanine, the CDR3 is 16 residues long. Just the 48-base CDR3 DNA is kept, in frame starting at base 1. From a lookup of the germline V gene, CDR1 and CDR2 are MNHEY and SVGAGI. At the junction V is shortened by 2 bases and J by 3 bases; bases outside the gene matches: 2.

The sequenced sample was peripheral blood, obtained from a patient treated with radiotherapy plus ipilimumab. In this chain, TRBV6-5 is recombined with TRBJ2-2; 11 middle bases align to TRBD2. This TCR was recovered from a human donor with non-small cell lung cancer who had stable disease on radiotherapy plus ipilimumab. The CDR3 reads CASSYGTSGYTGELFF. In nucleotides, the sequence is TGTGCCAGCAGTTACGGGACTAGCGGCTACACCGGGGAGCTGTTTTTT.